Listed below are T cell receptor beta chains from one sample, sequenced in a study of tumor and adjacent non-tumor tissue in lung cancer. TCRdb reprocessed the multiplex PCR reads with MiXCR, giving one entry per CDR3 protein. Among approximately 47,000 distinct CDR3 sequences listed, about 68% were seen once. The sequencing sample was made of distant non-tumor lung tissue. These receptors were taken from a woman aged 70-85 years with non-small cell lung cancer. Both conserved end residues are part of each CDR3. D genes are given only for firm matches. Not every row has a clone size; where given, it reads once, few, many or a size class.

size	V	length	J	D	CDR3	DNA
.	TRBV10-2	15	TRBJ1-1	.	CASDEWSTLNAEAFF	TGCGCCAGCGATGAGTGGAGCACTCTGAACGCTGAAGCTTTCTTT
.	TRBV5-5	13	TRBJ2-7	.	CVSSVPSDRGQYF	TGTGTCAGCAGCGTGCCGTCCGACAGAGGCCAGTACTTC
.	TRBV5-6	14	TRBJ2-5	.	CVSSLGGGKKTQCF	TGTGTCAGCAGCTTGGGAGGGGGCAAGAAGACCCAGTGCTTC
.	TRBV10-2	15	TRBJ1-1	.	CISSEVRVINAEAFF	TGCATCAGCAGTGAAGTCAGGGTAATCAACGCTGAAGCTTTCTTT
.	TRBV12-3/TRBV12-4	13	TRBJ2-2	.	CACSESGTGKLFF	TGTGCCTGCAGCGAATCGGGCACCGGGAAGTTGTTTTTT
.	TRBV14	18	TRBJ1-1	.	CASSQDWRSRIKDTEAFF	TGTGCCAGCAGCCAAGATTGGAGATCCCGAATAAAGGACACTGAAGCTTTCTTT
few	TRBV4-1	14	TRBJ1-1	.	CARSHRTEDTEAFF	TGCGCCCGCAGCCACCGGACGGAGGACACTGAAGCTTTCTTT
many	TRBV5-4	15	TRBJ2-2	.	CASSFWGQNTGELFF	TGTGCCAGCAGCTTCTGGGGCCAAAACACCGGGGAGCTGTTTTTT
few	TRBV6-1	15	TRBJ2-4	TRBD2	CASSEVFLAENIRYF	TGTGCCAGCAGTGAAGTTTTTCTAGCGGAAAACATTCGGTACTTC
.	TRBV29-1	14	TRBJ2-5	.	CSVVASGYGETQYF	TGCAGCGTTGTTGCATCGGGGTACGGTGAGACCCAGTACTTC
.	TRBV28	16	TRBJ2-1	TRBD1	CASSLRGGLLKNEQFF	TGTGCCAGCAGTTTAAGAGGGGGCCTGCTTAAGAATGAGCAGTTCTTC
few	TRBV7-9	14	TRBJ2-1	TRBD2	CASSSLGGGDEQFF	TGTGCCAGCAGCTCCTTGGGGGGAGGGGATGAGCAGTTCTTC
many	TRBV11-2	15	TRBJ2-3	TRBD2	CASSPLAGGGYTQYF	TGTGCCAGCAGCCCGCTAGCGGGGGGTGGGTATACGCAGTATTTT
.	TRBV5-4	15	TRBJ1-2	.	CASSLGGPGMTGYTF	TGTGCCAGTAGCTTGGGGGGGCCAGGGATGACTGGCTACACCTTC
.	TRBV29-1	14	TRBJ1-1	.	CSIVPSYVITEAFF	TGCAGCATTGTCCCGTCCTACGTGATCACTGAAGCTTTCTTT
.	TRBV5-1	16	TRBJ1-4	TRBD1	CASRGTGLDANEKLFF	TGCGCCAGCAGAGGGACAGGGTTGGACGCTAATGAAAAACTGTTTTTT
.	TRBV19	15	TRBJ1-2	TRBD1	CASRRTGKNNYGYTF	TGTGCCAGTAGAAGGACAGGGAAGAATAACTATGGCTACACCTTC
.	TRBV12-3/TRBV12-4	12	TRBJ1-2	.	CASTLPPYGYTF	TGTGCCAGCACCTTACCTCCCTATGGCTACACCTTC
.	TRBV6-5	15	TRBJ2-7	TRBD1	CAGRPGQEPTYEQYF	TGTGCCGGCAGACCGGGACAGGAACCGACCTACGAGCAGTACTTC
once	TRBV12-3/TRBV12-4	17	TRBJ1-2	.	CASSLALGLRLYSGYTF	TGTGCCAGCAGTTTAGCGTTAGGGCTGAGACTTTACTCCGGCTACACCTTC
.	TRBV10-2	15	TRBJ2-2	TRBD1	CAGLPGGLTTGELFF	TGCGCCGGTCTACCAGGGGGCCTCACTACCGGGGAGCTGTTTTTT
.	TRBV5-5	14	TRBJ2-3	.	CASSVGQSTDMQYF	TGTGCCAGCAGCGTGGGCCAGTCCACAGATATGCAGTATTTT
.	TRBV12-3/TRBV12-4	11	TRBJ2-1	.	CASGFGNEQFF	TGTGCCAGCGGTTTCGGCAATGAGCAGTTCTTC
many	TRBV14	14	TRBJ1-2	TRBD1	CASSPRTGGGGYTF	TGTGCCAGCAGCCCTCGAACAGGGGGCGGAGGCTACACCTTC
.	TRBV5-6	13	TRBJ2-7	.	CASTTGPFYEQYF	TGTGCCAGCACTACGGGCCCCTTCTACGAGCAGTACTTC
.	TRBV6-5	16	TRBJ2-6	.	CASSYSMDSGTKVMTF	TGTGCCAGCAGTTACTCGATGGACTCTGGGACCAAGGTCATGACTTTC
many	TRBV30	18	TRBJ1-3	TRBD1	CAWSGQGGPFTTGNTIYF	TGTGCCTGGTCGGGACAGGGAGGGCCCTTTACCACTGGAAACACCATATATTTT
many	TRBV4-1	17	TRBJ2-1	TRBD2	CASSSETSGREGGEQFF	TGCGCCAGCAGCTCCGAGACTAGCGGGAGGGAAGGTGGTGAGCAGTTCTTC
.	TRBV5-4	15	TRBJ1-2	.	CVSSLEGPGVADYTF	TGTGTCAGCAGCTTGGAGGGGCCAGGGGTGGCTGACTACACCTTC
.	TRBV30	13	TRBJ2-7	.	CAWSASQDSEHYF	TGTGCTTGGAGTGCTAGTCAGGACAGCGAGCACTACTTC
.	TRBV20-1	13	TRBJ2-7	.	CSAGNTAAYEQYF	TGCAGTGCTGGAAATACGGCAGCCTACGAGCAGTACTTC
many	TRBV6-1	13	TRBJ2-5	.	CASSEGRDETQYF	TGTGCCAGCAGTGAAGGGCGGGACGAGACCCAGTACTTC
.	TRBV6-2/TRBV6-3	12	TRBJ2-7	.	CANSTSSYEQYF	TGTGCCAACAGCACCTCCTCGTACGAGCAGTACTTC
.	TRBV6-1	14	TRBJ1-2	.	CVSREWTHRYGYTF	TGTGTCAGCAGGGAATGGACACACCGCTATGGGTACACCTTT
many	TRBV28	14	TRBJ2-5	.	CASSIRDLGETQYF	TGTGCCAGCAGTATCCGGGACCTTGGAGAGACCCAGTACTTC
many	TRBV12-3/TRBV12-4	14	TRBJ2-3	TRBD1	CASSPRQGVYTQYF	TGTGCCAGCAGTCCACGACAGGGGGTGTATACGCAGTATTTT
.	TRBV6-5	14	TRBJ1-2	TRBD1	CDSSATGRFYDYTF	TGTGACAGCAGCGCGACAGGGCGCTTCTATGACTACACCTTC
many	TRBV10-2	15	TRBJ2-3	.	CATKLRAEGTDTQYF	TGCGCCACTAAATTGCGGGCCGAAGGCACAGATACGCAGTATTTT
many	TRBV6-5	16	TRBJ2-1	TRBD2	CASSYSTLAGVNEQFF	TGTGCCAGCAGTTACTCGACCCTAGCGGGAGTGAATGAGCAGTTCTTC
few	TRBV6-6	12	TRBJ1-1	.	CASTHVNTEAFF	TGTGCCAGCACCCACGTGAACACTGAAGCTTTCTTT
.	TRBV6-6	14	TRBJ1-1	TRBD1	CASSYSDRDTEVFF	TGTGCCAGCAGTTACAGCGACAGGGACACTGAAGTTTTCTTT
.	TRBV29-1	12	TRBJ1-2	.	CDVEDSPYGYTF	TGCGACGTTGAGGACAGCCCCTATGGCTACACCTTC
.	TRBV6-5	13	TRBJ2-2	.	CASRVSNTRELLF	TGTGCCAGCAGGGTATCGAACACCAGGGAGCTGCTTTTT
.	TRBV6-2/TRBV6-3	13	TRBJ2-7	TRBD1	CASSNGQGYEQYF	TGTGCCAGCAGTAACGGACAGGGGTACGAGCAGTACTTC
.	TRBV10-3	17	TRBJ2-6	.	CAMSGVDRGPGANVLTF	TGTGCCATGAGTGGAGTCGATAGGGGCCCTGGGGCCAACGTTCTGACTTTC
.	TRBV29-1	12	TRBJ1-2	.	CGSTAVDYGYPF	TGCGGAAGTACCGCAGTAGATTATGGCTATCCCTTC
few	TRBV7-9	19	TRBJ2-3	TRBD2	CASSLAWWGLAGAADTQYF	TGTGCCAGCAGCTTAGCGTGGTGGGGACTAGCGGGAGCGGCAGATACGCAGTATTTT
.	TRBV20-1	14	TRBJ1-5	TRBD1	CDAEGTGANQPQHF	TGCGATGCCGAAGGGACAGGGGCCAATCAGCCCCAGCATTTT
.	TRBV4-1	11	TRBJ1-1	.	CASFGGTEAFF	TGCGCCAGCTTCGGTGGCACTGAAGCTTTCTTT
many	TRBV28	15	TRBJ2-1	TRBD2	CASSFLSGKYNEQFF	TGTGCCAGCAGTTTTCTTAGCGGGAAATACAATGAGCAGTTCTTC
.	TRBV24-1	16	TRBJ2-2	.	CATSENIGGRTRELFF	TGTGCCACCAGTGAGAATATAGGCGGACGAACCAGGGAGCTGTTTTTT
.	TRBV28	10	TRBJ2-7	.	CASSGNDQYF	TGTGCCAGCAGCGGGAACGATCAGTACTTC
many	TRBV5-1	14	TRBJ1-1	.	CASSLELPNTEAFF	TGCGCCAGCAGCTTGGAGCTCCCGAACACTGAAGCTTTCTTT
.	TRBV4-2	15	TRBJ2-1	.	CANSQEVTHNNEQFF	TGTGCCAACAGCCAAGAGGTTACTCATAACAATGAGCAGTTCTTC